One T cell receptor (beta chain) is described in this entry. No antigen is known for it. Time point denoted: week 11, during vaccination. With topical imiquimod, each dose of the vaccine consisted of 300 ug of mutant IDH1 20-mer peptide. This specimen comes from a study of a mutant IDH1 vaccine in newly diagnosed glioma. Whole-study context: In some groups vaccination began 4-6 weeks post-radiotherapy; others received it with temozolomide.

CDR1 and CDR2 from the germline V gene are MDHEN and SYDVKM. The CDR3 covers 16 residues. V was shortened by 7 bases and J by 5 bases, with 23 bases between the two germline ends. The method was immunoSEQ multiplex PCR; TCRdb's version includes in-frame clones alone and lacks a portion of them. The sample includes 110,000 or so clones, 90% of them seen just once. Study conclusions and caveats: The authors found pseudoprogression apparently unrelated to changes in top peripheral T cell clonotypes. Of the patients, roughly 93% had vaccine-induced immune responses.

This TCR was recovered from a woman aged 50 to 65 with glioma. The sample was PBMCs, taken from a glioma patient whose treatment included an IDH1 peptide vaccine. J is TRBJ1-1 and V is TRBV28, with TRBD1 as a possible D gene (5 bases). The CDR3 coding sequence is TGTGCCAGCACCGACTATCTTCCGGGGCGTCGAACTGAAGCTTTCTTT. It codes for CASTDYLPGRRTEAFF.